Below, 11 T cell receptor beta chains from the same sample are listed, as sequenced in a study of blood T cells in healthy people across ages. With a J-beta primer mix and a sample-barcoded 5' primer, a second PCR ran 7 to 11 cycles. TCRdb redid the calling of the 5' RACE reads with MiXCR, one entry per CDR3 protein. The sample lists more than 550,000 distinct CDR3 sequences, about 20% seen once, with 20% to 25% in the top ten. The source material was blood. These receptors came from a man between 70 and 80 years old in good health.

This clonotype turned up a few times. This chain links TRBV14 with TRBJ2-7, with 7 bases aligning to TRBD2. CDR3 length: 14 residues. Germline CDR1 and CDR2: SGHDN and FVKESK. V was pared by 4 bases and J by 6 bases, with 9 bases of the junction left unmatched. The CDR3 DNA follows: TGTGCCAGCAGCCCAGGACTAGGAGTAAGCGAGCAGTACTTC. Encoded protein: CASSPGLGVSEQYF. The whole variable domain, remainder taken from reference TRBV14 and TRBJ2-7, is EAGVTQFPSHSVIEKGQTVTLRCDPISGHDNLYWYRRVMGKEIKFLLHFVKESKQDESGMPNNRFLAERTGGTYSTLKVQPAELEDSGVYFCASSPGLGVSEQYFGPGTRLTVT.

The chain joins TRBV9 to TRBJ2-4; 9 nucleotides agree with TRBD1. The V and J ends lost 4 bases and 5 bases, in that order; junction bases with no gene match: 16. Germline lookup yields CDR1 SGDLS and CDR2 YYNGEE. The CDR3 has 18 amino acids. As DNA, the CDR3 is TGTGCCAGCAGCCCCCGGGACAGGGTTCTCGTCGCCGAAAACATTCAGTACTTC. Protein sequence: CASSPRDRVLVAENIQYF.

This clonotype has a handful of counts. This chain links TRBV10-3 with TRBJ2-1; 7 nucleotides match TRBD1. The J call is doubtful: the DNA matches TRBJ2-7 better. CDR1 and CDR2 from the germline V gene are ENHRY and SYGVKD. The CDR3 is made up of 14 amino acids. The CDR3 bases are TGTGCCATCAGGGATGACAGGGTAGGCGACGAGCAGTACTTC. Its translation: CAIRDDRVGDEQYF.

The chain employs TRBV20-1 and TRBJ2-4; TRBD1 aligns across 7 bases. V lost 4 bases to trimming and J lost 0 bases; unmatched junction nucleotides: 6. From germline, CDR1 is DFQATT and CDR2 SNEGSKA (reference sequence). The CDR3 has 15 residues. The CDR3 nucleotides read TGCAGTGCTACCAACAGGGGCCTAGCCAAAAACATTCAGTACTTC. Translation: CSATNRGLAKNIQYF.

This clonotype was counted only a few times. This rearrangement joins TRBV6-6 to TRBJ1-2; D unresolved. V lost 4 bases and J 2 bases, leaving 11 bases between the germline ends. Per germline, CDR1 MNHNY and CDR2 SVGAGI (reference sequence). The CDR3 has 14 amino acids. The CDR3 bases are TGTGCCAGCAGTTGGGAGGGAGGAAACTATGGCTACACCTTC. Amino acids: CASSWEGGNYGYTF.

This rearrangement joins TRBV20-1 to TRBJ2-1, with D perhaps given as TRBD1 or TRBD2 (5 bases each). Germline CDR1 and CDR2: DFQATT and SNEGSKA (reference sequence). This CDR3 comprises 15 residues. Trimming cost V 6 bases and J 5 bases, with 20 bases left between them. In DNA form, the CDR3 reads TGCAGTGCAAGGGGTAGCTTTTGGGAGAACAATGAGCAGTTCTTC. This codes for CSARGSFWENNEQFF.

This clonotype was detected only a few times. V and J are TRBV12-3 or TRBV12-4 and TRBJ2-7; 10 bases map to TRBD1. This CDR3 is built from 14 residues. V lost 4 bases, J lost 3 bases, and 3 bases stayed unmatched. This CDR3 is CASSSGTGVYEQYV. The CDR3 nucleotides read TGTGCCAGCAGTTCCGGGACAGGGGTCTACGAGCAGTACGTC.

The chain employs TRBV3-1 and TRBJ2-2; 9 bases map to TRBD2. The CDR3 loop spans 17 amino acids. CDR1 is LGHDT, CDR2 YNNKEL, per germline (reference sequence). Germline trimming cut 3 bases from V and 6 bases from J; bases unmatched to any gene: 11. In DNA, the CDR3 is TGTGCCAGCAGCCAGGCCACGGGACTAGCTTTCCCCGGGGAGCTGTTTTTT. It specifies CASSQATGLAFPGELFF.

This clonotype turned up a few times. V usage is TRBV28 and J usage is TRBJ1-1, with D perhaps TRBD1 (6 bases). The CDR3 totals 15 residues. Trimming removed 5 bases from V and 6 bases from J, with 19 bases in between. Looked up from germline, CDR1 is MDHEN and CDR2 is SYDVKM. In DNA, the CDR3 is TGTGCCAGCAGTCAGCACGGGGGCAAGGGGGCTGAAGCTTTCTTT. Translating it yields CASSQHGGKGAEAFF.

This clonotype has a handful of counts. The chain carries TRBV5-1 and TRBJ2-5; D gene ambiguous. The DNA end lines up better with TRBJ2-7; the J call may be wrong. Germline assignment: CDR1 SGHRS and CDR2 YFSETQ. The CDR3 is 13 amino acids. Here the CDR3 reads CASSPRGLDEQYF. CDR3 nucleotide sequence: TGCGCCAGCAGCCCCCGTGGTTTGGACGAGCAGTACTTC.

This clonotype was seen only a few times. DNA of the CDR3: TGCAGTGCCCCCGACAGCCTAAGAGGCAAAAACATTCAGTACTTC. Its protein is CSAPDSLRGKNIQYF. V and J are TRBV20-1 and TRBJ2-4, with D possibly TRBD1 on 5 matching bases. The CDR3 is 15 amino acids. CDR1 is DFQATT and CDR2 is SNEGSKA in the germline V gene (reference sequence). Trimming took 6 bases from V and 3 from J, leaving 18 bases between them.